A selection of T cell receptor beta chains follows, all from one sample in a study of T cells in localized non-small cell lung cancer. The protocol was immunoSEQ multiplex PCR, while the TCRdb copy is restricted to in-frame clones and leaves out a portion. The data show about 1,500 clones, approximately 24% seen once. The sequencing here drew on lung tumor tissue, taken before any cancer treatment. Every receptor here comes from a woman aged 40 to 75 with stage II lung adenocarcinoma. Both conserved end residues are part of each CDR3. D genes are given only for firm matches. Where a row states a size, it is once, few, many or the class of an expanded clone; other rows omit it.

size | D | J | V | DNA | CDR3
. | TRBD2 | TRBJ2-2 | TRBV19 | TGTGCCAGTAGTATCGGCGGGAGCGGAGTCACCGGGGAGCTGTTTTTT | CASSIGGSGVTGELFF
few | . | TRBJ1-1 | TRBV25-1 | TGTGCCAGCAGTGATACCATAATGGGGAGAGCTTTCTTT | CASSDTIMGRAFF
. | . | TRBJ1-1 | TRBV6-8 | TGTGCCAGCAGCCCCAATTTCATGAACACTGAAGCTTTCTTT | CASSPNFMNTEAFF
large | . | TRBJ1-3 | TRBV11-3 | TGTGCCAGCAGCGGGACAAACTCTGGAAACACCATATATTTT | CASSGTNSGNTIYF
few | . | TRBJ1-1 | TRBV7-1 | TGTGCCAGAAGCTTGGGAATGAACACTGAAGCTTTCTTT | CARSLGMNTEAFF
. | TRBD2 | TRBJ2-7 | TRBV14 | TGTGCCAGCAGCCAAGTTGCAGCGGGAGGTTCGAACGAGCAGTACTTC | CASSQVAAGGSNEQYF
. | . | TRBJ2-3 | TRBV19 | TGTGCCAGTAGTACCTTCCATTCGGGTGGCACAGATACGCAGTATTTT | CASSTFHSGGTDTQYF
. | TRBD1 | TRBJ2-7 | TRBV6-8 | TGTGCCAGCAGTTACTCGGGGACAGGGATCTACGAGCAGTACTTC | CASSYSGTGIYEQYF
few | TRBD2 | TRBJ2-7 | TRBV10-2 | TGCGCCAGCAGTGAGCGGGAGGCCAACGAGCAGTACTTC | CASSEREANEQYF
. | TRBD2 | TRBJ2-6 | TRBV12-5 | TGTGCCAGCACGGTCGGACTAGCGGGAGCTGGGGCCAACGTCCTGACTTTC | CASTVGLAGAGANVLTF
medium-sized | . | TRBJ1-2 | TRBV11-3 | TGTGCCAGCGCCGAACAGGGCGGTGGATATGGCTACACCTTC | CASAEQGGGYGYTF
. | TRBD1 | TRBJ2-7 | TRBV6-8 | TGTGCCAGCCGGGACAGGGCCTCCTACGAGCAGTACTTC | CASRDRASYEQYF
. | . | TRBJ1-1 | TRBV7-5 | TGTGCCAGCAGCTTAACGGCGGGGAAGGACACTGAAGCTTTCTTT | CASSLTAGKDTEAFF
. | . | TRBJ2-5 | TRBV9 | TGTGCCAGCAGCGTAGAAGGGGCAGGGAAAGAGACCCAGTACTTC | CASSVEGAGKETQYF
. | TRBD1 | TRBJ2-7 | TRBV9 | TGTGCCAGCATCACAGGACAGGTTACCTACGAGCAGTACTTC | CASITGQVTYEQYF
. | . | TRBJ1-5 | TRBV19 | TGTGCCAGTAGTACGGGGTCCAGTATTACTAATCAGCCCCAGCATTTT | CASSTGSSITNQPQHF
. | TRBD1 | TRBJ1-4 | TRBV15 | TGTGCCACCAGCACCACGGGACAGGATCTCGGAAAACTGTTTTTT | CATSTTGQDLGKLFF
. | TRBD2 | TRBJ2-3 | TRBV10-2 | TGCGCCAGCGGGACTTGGGGGAGGGAGGATACGCAGTATTTT | CASGTWGREDTQYF